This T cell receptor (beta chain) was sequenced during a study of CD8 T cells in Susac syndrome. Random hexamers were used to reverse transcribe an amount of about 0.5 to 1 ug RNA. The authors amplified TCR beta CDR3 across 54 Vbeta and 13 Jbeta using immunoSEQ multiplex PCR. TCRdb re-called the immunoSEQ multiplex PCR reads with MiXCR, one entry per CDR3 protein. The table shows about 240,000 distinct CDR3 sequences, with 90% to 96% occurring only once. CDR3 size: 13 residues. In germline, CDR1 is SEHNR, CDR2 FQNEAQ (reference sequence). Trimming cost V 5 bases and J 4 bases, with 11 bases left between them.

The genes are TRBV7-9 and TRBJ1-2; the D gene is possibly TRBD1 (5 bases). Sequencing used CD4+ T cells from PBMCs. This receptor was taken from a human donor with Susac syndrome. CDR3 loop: CASSVGTVYGYTF. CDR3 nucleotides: TGTGCCAGCAGCGTTGGGACGGTCTATGGCTACACCTTC.